This TCR beta chain comes out of a study of graft-versus-host responses after intestinal transplantation. Study summary: Isolated intestinal, liver-intestinal, or multivisceral transplants were what recipients had. After anti-thymocyte globulin induction, recipients took tacrolimus and steroids for 3 to 4 years.

Remarks on this clone: Its antigen is unidentified.

Only in-frame clones appear in the TCRdb table, and some are missing; sequencing was by immunoSEQ multiplex PCR. The sample records around 100,000 clones, more than 80% being singletons. Points from the study as a whole: Recipient marrow harbored GvH clones, some of which surfaced first in ileum or blood. Allografts from individuals with graft-donor T cell macrochimerism displayed high graft-versus-host to host-versus-graft clonal ratios.

The sample consisted of unstimulated CD4+ T cells sorted from spleen or lymph node cells, taken before transplant. The sequence derives from a human donor who was the organ donor for an intestinal transplant.

CDR3 region: CASSESNSQETQYF. The CDR3 bases are TGTGCCAGCAGTGAATCAAACAGCCAAGAGACCCAGTACTTC. The chain links TRBV25-1 to TRBJ2-5; D not certain. CDR1 and CDR2 from the germline V gene are MGHDK and SYGVNS. This CDR3 has 14 residues. Deletions cut 1 base from V and 1 base from J, with 7 bases between.